The clone carrying this TCR beta chain was seen only a few times. Its antigen is unidentified. The time point is: week 5, during vaccination. In every dose of vaccine, 300 ug of mutant IDH1 20-mer peptide was given alongside topical imiquimod. The data belong to a study of a mutant IDH1 vaccine in newly diagnosed glioma. V was cut by 5 bases and J by 5 bases, with 18 bases left in between. Germline assignment: CDR1 SEHNR and CDR2 FQNEAQ (reference sequence). The CDR3 loop spans 15 amino acids. Repertoires were generated with immunoSEQ multiplex PCR, while TCRdb's copy carries only in-frame clones and drops some. The sample consists of around 30,000 clones, more than 55% of them appearing once.

This specimen was PBMCs, taken from a glioma patient whose treatment included an IDH1 peptide vaccine. This receptor was obtained from a woman aged 18-29 years with glioma. V is TRBV7-9 and J is TRBJ2-5; tentatively, D is TRBD2 (6 bases). The CDR3 DNA reads TGTGCCAGCAGCCCCCGTTCACGACTAGTTGAGACCCAGTACTTC. This codes for CASSPRSRLVETQYF.